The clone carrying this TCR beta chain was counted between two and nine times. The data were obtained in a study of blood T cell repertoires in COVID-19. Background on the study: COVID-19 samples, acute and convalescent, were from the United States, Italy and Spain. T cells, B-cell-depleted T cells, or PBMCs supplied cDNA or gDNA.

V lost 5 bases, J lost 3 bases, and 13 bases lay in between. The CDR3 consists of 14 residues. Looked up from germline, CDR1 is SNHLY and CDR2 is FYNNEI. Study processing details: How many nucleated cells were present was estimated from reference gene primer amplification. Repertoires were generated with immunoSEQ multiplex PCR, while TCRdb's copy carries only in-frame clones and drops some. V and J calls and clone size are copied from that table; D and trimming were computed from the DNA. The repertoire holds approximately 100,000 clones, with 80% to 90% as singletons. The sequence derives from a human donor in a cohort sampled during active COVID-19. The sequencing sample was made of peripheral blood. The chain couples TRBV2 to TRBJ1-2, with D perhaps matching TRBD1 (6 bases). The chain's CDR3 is CASSLRTADYGYTF. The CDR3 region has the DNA TGTGCCAGCAGTTTACGGACAGCGGACTATGGCTACACCTTC.